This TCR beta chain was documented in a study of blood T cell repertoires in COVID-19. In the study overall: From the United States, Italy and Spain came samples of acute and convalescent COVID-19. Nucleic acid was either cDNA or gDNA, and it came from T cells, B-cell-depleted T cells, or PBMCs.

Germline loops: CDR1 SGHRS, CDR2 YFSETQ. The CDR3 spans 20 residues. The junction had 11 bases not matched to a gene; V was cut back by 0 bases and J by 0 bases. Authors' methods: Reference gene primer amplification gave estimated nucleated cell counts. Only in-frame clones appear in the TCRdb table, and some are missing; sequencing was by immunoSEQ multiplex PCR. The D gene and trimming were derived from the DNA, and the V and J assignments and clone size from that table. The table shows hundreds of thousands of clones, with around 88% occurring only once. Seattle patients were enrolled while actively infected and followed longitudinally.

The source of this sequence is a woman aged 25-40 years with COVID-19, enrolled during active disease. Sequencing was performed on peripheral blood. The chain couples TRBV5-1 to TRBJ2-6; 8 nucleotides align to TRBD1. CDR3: CASSLEVGQGYHSGANVLTF. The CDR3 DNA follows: TGCGCCAGCAGCTTGGAAGTAGGACAGGGCTATCACTCTGGGGCCAACGTCCTGACTTTC.